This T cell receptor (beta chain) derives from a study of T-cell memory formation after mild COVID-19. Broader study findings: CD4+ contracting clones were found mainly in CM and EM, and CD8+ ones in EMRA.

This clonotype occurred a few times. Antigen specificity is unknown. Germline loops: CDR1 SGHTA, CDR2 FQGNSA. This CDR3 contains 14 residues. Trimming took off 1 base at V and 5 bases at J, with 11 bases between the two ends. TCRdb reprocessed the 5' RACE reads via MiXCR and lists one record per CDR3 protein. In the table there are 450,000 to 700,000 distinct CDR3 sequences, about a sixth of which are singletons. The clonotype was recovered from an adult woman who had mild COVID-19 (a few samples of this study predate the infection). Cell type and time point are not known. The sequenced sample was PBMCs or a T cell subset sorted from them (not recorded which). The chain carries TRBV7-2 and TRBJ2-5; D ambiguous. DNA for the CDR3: TGTGCCAGCAGCTTAGACACCCTGCTGGAGACCCAGTACTTC. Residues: CASSLDTLLETQYF.